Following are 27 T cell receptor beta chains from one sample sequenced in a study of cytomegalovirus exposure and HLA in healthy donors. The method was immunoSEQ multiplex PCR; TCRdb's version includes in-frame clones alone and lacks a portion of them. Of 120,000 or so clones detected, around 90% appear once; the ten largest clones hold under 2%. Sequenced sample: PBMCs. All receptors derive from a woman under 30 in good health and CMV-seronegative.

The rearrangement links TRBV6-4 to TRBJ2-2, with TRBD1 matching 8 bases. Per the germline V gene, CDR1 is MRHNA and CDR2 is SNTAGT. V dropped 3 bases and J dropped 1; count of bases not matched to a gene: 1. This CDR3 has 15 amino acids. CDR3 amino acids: CASSEGTGNTGELFF. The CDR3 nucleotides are TGTGCCAGCAGTGAAGGGACAGGGAACACCGGGGAGCTGTTTTTT.

CDR3 DNA sequence: TGTGCCAGCAGCCTTGACAGGGGGCTCTACGAGCAGTACTTC. Protein sequence: CASSLDRGLYEQYF. This chain connects TRBV28 to TRBJ2-7; TRBD1 aligns across 10 bases. The CDR3 spans 14 residues. J was trimmed by 3 bases and V by 6 bases; bases with no gene match: 5. Germline-derived CDR1 and CDR2 are MDHEN and SYDVKM.

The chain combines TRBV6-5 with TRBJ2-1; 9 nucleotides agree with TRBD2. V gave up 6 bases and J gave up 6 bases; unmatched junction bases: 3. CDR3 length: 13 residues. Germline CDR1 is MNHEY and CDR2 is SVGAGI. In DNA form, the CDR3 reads TGTGCCAGCAGGCAACTAGCGGGCAATGAGCAGTTCTTC. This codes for CASRQLAGNEQFF.

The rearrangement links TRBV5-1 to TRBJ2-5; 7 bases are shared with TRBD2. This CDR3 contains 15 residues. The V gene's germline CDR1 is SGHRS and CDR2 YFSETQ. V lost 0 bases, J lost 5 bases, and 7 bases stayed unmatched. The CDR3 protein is CASSLGVQGGETQYF. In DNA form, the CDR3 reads TGCGCCAGCAGCTTGGGAGTTCAGGGAGGGGAGACCCAGTACTTC.

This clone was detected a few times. The CDR3 loop is CASSQDYGESNQPQHF. The CDR3 region has the DNA TGTGCCAGCAGCCAAGACTACGGGGAGAGCAATCAGCCCCAGCATTTT. V is TRBV4-2 and J is TRBJ1-5; D gene uncertain. V was cut by 0 bases and J by 1 base, with 10 bases left in between. The CDR3 length is 16 residues. Germline V gives CDR1 LGHNA, CDR2 YNFKEQ.

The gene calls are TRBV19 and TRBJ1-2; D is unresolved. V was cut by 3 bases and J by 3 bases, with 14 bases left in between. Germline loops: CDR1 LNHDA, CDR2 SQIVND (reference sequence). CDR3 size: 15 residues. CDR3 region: CASSISERLHYGYTF. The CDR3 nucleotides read TGTGCCAGTAGTATCTCGGAGCGACTCCACTATGGCTACACCTTC.

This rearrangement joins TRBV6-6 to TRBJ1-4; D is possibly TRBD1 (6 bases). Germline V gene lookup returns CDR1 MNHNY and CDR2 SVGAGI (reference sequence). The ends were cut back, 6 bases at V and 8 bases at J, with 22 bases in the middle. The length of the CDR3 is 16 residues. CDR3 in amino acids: CASSGGHPLPFEKLFF. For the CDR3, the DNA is TGTGCCAGCAGCGGGGGGCACCCCCTTCCGTTCGAAAAACTGTTTTTT.

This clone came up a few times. DNA of the CDR3: TGTGCCAGCAGCCAAGATCCAGGGGAAGGAGGTCAGCCCCAGCATTTT. Translation gives CASSQDPGEGGQPQHF. The chain links TRBV4-2 to TRBJ1-5; possible D gene TRBD1, 6 bases. CDR3 length: 16 amino acids. V lost 0 bases to trimming and J lost 6 bases, with 15 bases between them. CDR1 and CDR2 from the germline V gene are LGHNA and YNFKEQ.

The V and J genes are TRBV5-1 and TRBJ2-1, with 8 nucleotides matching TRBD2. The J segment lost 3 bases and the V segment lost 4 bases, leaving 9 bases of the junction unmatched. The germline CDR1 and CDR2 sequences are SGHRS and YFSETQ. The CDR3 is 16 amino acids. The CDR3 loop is CASSPGGTGLYNEQFF. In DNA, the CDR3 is TGCGCCAGCAGCCCGGGGGGGACTGGACTCTACAATGAGCAGTTCTTC.

CDR3 DNA: TGTGCCAGTAGTATTTTGGACAGGGGGGGCAATCAGCCCCAGCATTTT. Translated, it gives CASSILDRGGNQPQHF. This chain uses TRBV19 with TRBJ1-5; 10 nucleotides match TRBD1. Per germline, CDR1 LNHDA and CDR2 SQIVND (reference sequence). The CDR3 covers 16 residues. Trimming took 3 bases from V and 2 from J; bases not matched to a gene: 4. Variable domain in full (rest from reference TRBV19 and TRBJ1-5): DGGITQSPKYLFRKEGQNVTLSCEQNLNHDAMYWYRQDPGQGLRLIYYSQIVNDFQKGDIAEGYSVSREKKESFPLTVTSAQKNPTAFYLCASSILDRGGNQPQHFGDGTRLSIL.

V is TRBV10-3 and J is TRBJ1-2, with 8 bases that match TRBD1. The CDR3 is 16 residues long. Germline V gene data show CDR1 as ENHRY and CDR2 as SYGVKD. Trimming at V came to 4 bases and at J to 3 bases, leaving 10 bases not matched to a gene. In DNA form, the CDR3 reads TGTGCCATCAGTGCCGCAGGGGGCGAGGGGGACTATGGCTACACCTTC. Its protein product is CAISAAGGEGDYGYTF.

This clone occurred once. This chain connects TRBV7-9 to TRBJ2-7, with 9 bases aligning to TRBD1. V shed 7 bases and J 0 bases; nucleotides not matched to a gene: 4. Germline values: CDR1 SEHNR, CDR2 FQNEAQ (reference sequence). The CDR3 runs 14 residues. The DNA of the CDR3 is TGTGCCAGCACCCCGGACAGGGGCTCCTACGAGCAGTACTTC. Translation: CASTPDRGSYEQYF.

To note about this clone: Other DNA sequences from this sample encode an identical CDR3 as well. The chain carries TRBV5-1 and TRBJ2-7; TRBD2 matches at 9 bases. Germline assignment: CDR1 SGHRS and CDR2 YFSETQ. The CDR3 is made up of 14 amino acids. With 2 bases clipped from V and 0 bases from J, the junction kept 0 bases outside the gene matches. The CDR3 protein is CASSLAGGSYEQYF. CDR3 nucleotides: TGCGCCAGCAGCTTAGCGGGGGGCTCCTACGAGCAGTACTTC.

Here the CDR3 reads CASTRGLAGHRAYNEQFF. The CDR3 DNA reads TGTGCCAGCACACGTGGACTAGCGGGGCATAGAGCCTACAATGAGCAGTTCTTC. This sequence joins TRBV27 and TRBJ2-1; 12 bases align to TRBD2. Germline lookup yields CDR1 MNHEY and CDR2 SMNVEV (reference sequence). V gave up 7 bases and J gave up 2 bases; unmatched junction bases: 12. The CDR3 is 18 residues long.

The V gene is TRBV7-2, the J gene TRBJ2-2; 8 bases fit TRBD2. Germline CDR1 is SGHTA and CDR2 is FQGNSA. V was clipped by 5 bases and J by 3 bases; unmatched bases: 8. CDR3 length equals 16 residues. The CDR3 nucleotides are TGTGCCAGCAGCCCTCTCGGGAGGGCCGACACCGGGGAGCTGTTTTTT. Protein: CASSPLGRADTGELFF.

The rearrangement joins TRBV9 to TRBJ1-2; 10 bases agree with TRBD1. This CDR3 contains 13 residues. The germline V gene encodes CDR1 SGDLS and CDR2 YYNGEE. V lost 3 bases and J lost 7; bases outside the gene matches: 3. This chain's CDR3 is CASSATGGGGYTF. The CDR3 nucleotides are TGTGCCAGCAGCGCGACAGGGGGCGGTGGCTACACCTTC. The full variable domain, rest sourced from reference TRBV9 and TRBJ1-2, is DSGVTQTPKHLITATGQRVTLRCSPRSGDLSVYWYQQSLDQGLQFLIQYYNGEERAKGNILERFSAQQFPDLHSELNLSSLELGDSALYFCASSATGGGGYTFGSGTRLTVV.

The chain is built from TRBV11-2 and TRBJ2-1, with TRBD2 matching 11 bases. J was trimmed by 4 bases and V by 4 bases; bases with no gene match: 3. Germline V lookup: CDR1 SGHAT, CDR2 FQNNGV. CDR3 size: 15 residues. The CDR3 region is CASSSGLAVYNEQFF. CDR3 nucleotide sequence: TGTGCCAGCAGCTCGGGACTAGCGGTGTACAATGAGCAGTTCTTC. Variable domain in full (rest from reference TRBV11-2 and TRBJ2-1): EAGVAQSPRYKIIEKRQSVAFWCNPISGHATLYWYQQILGQGPKLLIQFQNNGVVDDSQLPKDRFSAERLKGVDSTLKIQPAKLEDSAVYLCASSSGLAVYNEQFFGPGTRLTVL.

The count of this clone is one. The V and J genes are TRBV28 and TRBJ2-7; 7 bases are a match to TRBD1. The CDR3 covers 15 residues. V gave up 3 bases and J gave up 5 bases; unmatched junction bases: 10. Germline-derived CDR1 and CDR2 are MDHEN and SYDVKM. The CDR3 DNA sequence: TGTGCCAGCAGTTTCGGTGACAGGGTTGGCAACGAGCAGTACTTC. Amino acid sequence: CASSFGDRVGNEQYF.

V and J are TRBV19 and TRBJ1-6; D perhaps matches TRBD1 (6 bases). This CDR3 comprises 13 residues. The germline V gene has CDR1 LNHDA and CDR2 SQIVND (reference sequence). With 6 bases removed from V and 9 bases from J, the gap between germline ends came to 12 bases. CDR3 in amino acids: CASSNRDTSPLHF. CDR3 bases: TGTGCCAGTAGCAACAGGGATACTTCACCCCTCCACTTT.

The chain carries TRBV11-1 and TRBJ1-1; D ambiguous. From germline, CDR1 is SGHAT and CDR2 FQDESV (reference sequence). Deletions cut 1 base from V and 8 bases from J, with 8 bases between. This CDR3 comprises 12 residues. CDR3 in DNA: TGTGCCAGCAGCTTAGTTCCAGGAGAAGCTTTCTTT. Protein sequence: CASSLVPGEAFF.

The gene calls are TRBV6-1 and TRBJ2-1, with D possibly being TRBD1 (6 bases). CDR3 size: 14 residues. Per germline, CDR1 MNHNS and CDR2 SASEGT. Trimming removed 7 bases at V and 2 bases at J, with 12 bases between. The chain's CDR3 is CASNPGQTYNEQFF. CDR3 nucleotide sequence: TGTGCCAGCAACCCGGGACAAACCTACAATGAGCAGTTCTTC.

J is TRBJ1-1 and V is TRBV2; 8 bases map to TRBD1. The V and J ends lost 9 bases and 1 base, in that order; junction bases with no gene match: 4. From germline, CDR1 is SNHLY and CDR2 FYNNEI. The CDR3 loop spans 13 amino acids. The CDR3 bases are TGTGCCAGTGCCGGGACAGGGAACACTGAAGCTTTCTTT. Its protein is CASAGTGNTEAFF.

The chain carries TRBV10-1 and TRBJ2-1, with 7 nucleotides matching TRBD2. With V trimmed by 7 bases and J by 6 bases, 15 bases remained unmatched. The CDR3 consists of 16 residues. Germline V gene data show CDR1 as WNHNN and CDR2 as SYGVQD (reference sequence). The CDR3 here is CASTKSRDYSINEQFF. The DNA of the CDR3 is TGCGCCAGCACAAAGTCACGGGACTACTCAATCAATGAGCAGTTCTTC.

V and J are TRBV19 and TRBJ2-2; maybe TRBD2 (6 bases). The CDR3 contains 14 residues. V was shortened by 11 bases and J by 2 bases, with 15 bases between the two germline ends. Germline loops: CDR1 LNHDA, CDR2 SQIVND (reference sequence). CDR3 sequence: CAGKAGTNTGELFF. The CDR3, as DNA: TGTGCCGGAAAAGCCGGGACTAACACCGGGGAGCTGTTTTTT.

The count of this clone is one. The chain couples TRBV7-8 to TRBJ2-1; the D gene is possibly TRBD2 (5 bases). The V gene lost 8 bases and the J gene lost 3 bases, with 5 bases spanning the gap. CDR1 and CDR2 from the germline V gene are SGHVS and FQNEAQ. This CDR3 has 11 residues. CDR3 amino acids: CASEGYNEQFF. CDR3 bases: TGTGCCAGCGAGGGCTACAATGAGCAGTTCTTC.

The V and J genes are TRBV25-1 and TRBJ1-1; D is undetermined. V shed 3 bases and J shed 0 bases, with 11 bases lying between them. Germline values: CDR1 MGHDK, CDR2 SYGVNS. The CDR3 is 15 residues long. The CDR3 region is CASSDAGIMNTEAFF. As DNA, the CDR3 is TGTGCCAGCAGTGACGCCGGGATTATGAACACTGAAGCTTTCTTT.

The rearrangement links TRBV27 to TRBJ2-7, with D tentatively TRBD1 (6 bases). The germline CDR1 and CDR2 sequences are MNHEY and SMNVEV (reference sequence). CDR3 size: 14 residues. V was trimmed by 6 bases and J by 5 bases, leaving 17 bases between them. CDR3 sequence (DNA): TGTGCCAGCAGACACCAGGGGATTTTCGACGAGCAGTACTTC. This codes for CASRHQGIFDEQYF.